Presented here are 21 T cell receptor beta chains from one specimen sequenced in a study of cytomegalovirus exposure and HLA in healthy donors. In the PCR, 60 Vbeta and 13 Jbeta primers were used. The table came from immunoSEQ multiplex PCR; TCRdb's copy has only in-frame clones and leaves some out. The sample records approximately 150,000 clones, 70% to 80% being singletons. Sequencing was done on a sample of PBMCs. The receptors shown here come from a human donor in good health.

V and J are TRBV29-1 and TRBJ1-1; TRBD1 agrees at 8 bases. V was clipped by 3 bases and J by 5 bases; unmatched bases: 14. Germline V gene data show CDR1 as SQVTM and CDR2 as ANQGSEA. The CDR3 is made up of 16 amino acids. CDR3 protein: CSVDRWEGRGQTEAFF. The CDR3 DNA is TGCAGCGTTGATCGCTGGGAGGGCAGGGGGCAAACTGAAGCTTTCTTT.

The V call is TRBV7-9, the J call TRBJ1-1; TRBD1 might be the D (6 bases). The CDR3 totals 18 residues. Germline CDR1 and CDR2: SEHNR and FQNEAQ (reference sequence). The V gene lost 2 bases and the J gene lost 0 bases, with 19 bases spanning the gap. The CDR3 is CASSLIRLLDSLNTEAFF. The DNA for the CDR3 is TGTGCCAGCAGCTTAATACGTTTGCTGGACAGCCTGAACACTGAAGCTTTCTTT.

The chain uses TRBV4-2 and TRBJ1-1; 9 bases line up with TRBD1. The CDR3 is 14 amino acids. The germline CDR1 and CDR2 sequences are LGHNA and YNFKEQ. The junction had 4 bases not matched to a gene; V was cut back by 1 base and J by 7 bases. The CDR3 DNA reads as TGTGCCAGCAGCCAAGTTGGGGACAGGGTTGAAGCTTTCTTT. It translates to CASSQVGDRVEAFF.

The CDR3 loop is CASSIDRGSGELFF. The CDR3, as DNA: TGTGCCAGTAGTATAGATCGAGGTTCCGGGGAGCTGTTTTTT. The gene calls are TRBV19 and TRBJ2-2, with D unclear. Trimming removed 0 bases at V and 6 bases at J, with 8 bases between. The CDR3 sequence is 14 residues long. Looked up from germline, CDR1 is LNHDA and CDR2 is SQIVND (reference sequence).

This rearrangement joins TRBV5-1 to TRBJ1-2, with 9 bases that match TRBD1. V lost 0 bases, J lost 2 bases, and 8 bases stayed unmatched. The germline CDR1 and CDR2 sequences are SGHRS and YFSETQ. The CDR3 extends over 17 amino acids. In nucleotides, the CDR3 is TGCGCCAGCAGCTTGGCCGACAGGGGGGCCAACAACTATGGCTACACCTTC. Protein sequence: CASSLADRGANNYGYTF.

The genes are TRBV6-1 and TRBJ1-1; 9 positions match TRBD1. Per germline, CDR1 MNHNS and CDR2 SASEGT. Trimming took 3 bases from V and 0 from J; bases not matched to a gene: 5. The CDR3 sequence is 16 residues long. CDR3 loop: CASSENRGRLNTEAFF. The CDR3 coding sequence is TGTGCCAGCAGTGAGAACAGGGGGCGATTGAACACTGAAGCTTTCTTT.

The genes are TRBV13 and TRBJ1-3; D is undetermined. CDR1 and CDR2 (germline): PRHDT, FYEKMQ (reference sequence). This CDR3 contains 13 residues. The V gene lost 0 bases and the J gene lost 12 bases, with 12 bases spanning the gap. The chain's CDR3 is CASSLGRYQDIYF. The DNA for the CDR3 is TGTGCCAGCAGCTTAGGGCGTTATCAGGACATATATTTT.

The J gene is TRBJ1-1, the V gene TRBV7-3; 9 bases match TRBD1. V lost 5 bases, J lost 5 bases, and 9 bases stayed unmatched. Germline V CDR1 and CDR2: SGHTA, FQGTGA. This CDR3 spans 15 amino acids. The DNA of the CDR3 is TGTGCCAGCAGCGCAGGACAGGGGAAGGGGACTGAAGCTTTCTTT. It yields the protein CASSAGQGKGTEAFF. The variable domain in full, completed from reference TRBV7-3 and TRBJ1-1, reads GAGVSQTPSNKVTEKGKYVELRCDPISGHTALYWYRQSLGQGPEFLIYFQGTGAADDSGLPNDRFFAVRPEGSVSTLKIQRTERGDSAVYLCASSAGQGKGTEAFFGQGTRLTVV.

This rearrangement joins TRBV18 to TRBJ2-7, with 7 positions matching TRBD1. This CDR3 region has 16 residues. Unmatched junction bases numbered 10, after V lost 1 base and J lost 4 bases. The germline V gene has CDR1 KGHSH and CDR2 LQKENI. The CDR3 reads CASSPLRGQSQYEQYF. Here the CDR3 DNA reads TGTGCCAGCTCACCACTTAGGGGACAGAGCCAATACGAGCAGTACTTC.

This chain joins TRBV29-1 and TRBJ2-7; 7 bases are a match to TRBD1. This CDR3 has 11 residues. Germline lookup yields CDR1 SQVTM and CDR2 ANQGSEA. The J segment lost 3 bases and the V segment lost 5 bases, leaving 1 base of the junction unmatched. The CDR3 sequence is CSVNRGYEQYF. The CDR3 DNA reads as TGCAGCGTTAACAGGGGCTACGAGCAGTACTTC.

The chain links TRBV15 to TRBJ2-1, with 7 bases fitting TRBD2. From germline, CDR1 is LNHNV and CDR2 YYDKDF (reference sequence). The CDR3 length is 16 residues. V shed 10 bases, J shed 2 bases, and the junction held 14 bases outside the gene matches. The CDR3 loop is CANCPLAGAPYNEQFF. CDR3 sequence (DNA): TGTGCCAACTGTCCTCTGGCGGGAGCCCCCTACAATGAGCAGTTCTTC.

The CDR3 loop reads CASSLGTGGAIDNEQFF. CDR3 sequence (DNA): TGCGCCAGCAGCTTGGGGACAGGGGGCGCGATCGACAATGAGCAGTTCTTC. J is TRBJ2-1 and V is TRBV5-1, with 11 bases lining up with TRBD1. The CDR3 is 17 residues long. The J segment lost 5 bases and the V segment lost 0 bases, leaving 7 bases of the junction unmatched. Looked up from germline, CDR1 is SGHRS and CDR2 is YFSETQ.

As DNA, the CDR3 is TGTGCCAGCAGCTTAGGAGGAGGGAGCAACACTGAAGCTTTCTTT. Amino acid sequence: CASSLGGGSNTEAFF. The rearrangement links TRBV11-2 to TRBJ1-1; no clear D gene. Trimming pared 1 base from V and 2 bases from J, leaving 11 bases between. Germline V CDR1 and CDR2: SGHAT, FQNNGV. The CDR3 loop spans 15 amino acids.

The rearrangement uses TRBV5-4 and TRBJ2-6; D is unresolved. Germline values: CDR1 SGHNT, CDR2 YYREEE (reference sequence). The CDR3 contains 15 residues. Trimming cost V 4 bases and J 4 bases, with 12 bases left between them. The DNA of the CDR3 is TGTGCCAGCAGCCCGGTACCGTCGGGGGCCAACGTCCTGACTTTC. It translates to CASSPVPSGANVLTF.

V is TRBV27 and J is TRBJ2-1; D might be TRBD2 (5 bases). CDR1 and CDR2 from the germline V gene are MNHEY and SMNVEV (reference sequence). Deletions cut 2 bases from V and 9 bases from J, with 14 bases between. This CDR3 has 14 amino acids. Here the CDR3 reads CASSLSPARGEQFF. The CDR3 nucleotides are TGTGCCAGCAGTTTAAGCCCTGCCCGGGGTGAGCAGTTCTTC.

The chain is built from TRBV6-5 and TRBJ1-6; 7 positions match TRBD1. CDR1 is MNHEY, CDR2 SVGAGI, per germline. CDR3 length: 15 residues. With V trimmed by 7 bases and J by 9 bases, 12 bases remained unmatched. The CDR3 here is CASKNRGPRGSPLHF. CDR3 DNA sequence: TGTGCCAGCAAGAACAGGGGCCCCCGCGGTTCACCCCTCCACTTT.

J is TRBJ2-5 and V is TRBV19; 7 positions match TRBD2. The CDR3 length is 14 residues. Trimming at V came to 3 bases and at J to 2 bases, leaving 3 bases not matched to a gene. The germline V gene encodes CDR1 LNHDA and CDR2 SQIVND (reference sequence). The CDR3 nucleotides are TGTGCCAGTAGTATGGGGGGGGATCAAGAGACCCAGTACTTC. Residues: CASSMGGDQETQYF.

The genes are TRBV28 and TRBJ2-1, with D possibly matching TRBD1 (6 bases). The CDR3 totals 16 residues. Trimming stripped 5 bases from V and 0 bases from J, with 14 bases between. CDR1 MDHEN and CDR2 SYDVKM come from the germline V gene. The CDR3 protein is CASSPGQSSSYNEQFF. The CDR3 nucleotides read TGTGCCAGCAGTCCCGGACAGTCGAGCTCCTACAATGAGCAGTTCTTC.

The chain is built from TRBV4-3 and TRBJ2-1, with D tentatively TRBD2 (6 bases). The CDR3 has 17 amino acids. Looked up from germline, CDR1 is LGHNA and CDR2 is YSLEER. Deletions cut 0 bases from V and 0 bases from J, with 12 bases between. CDR3 sequence (DNA): TGCGCCAGCAGCCAAGAGGAGGGCCGGAGCTCCTACAATGAGCAGTTCTTC. Translation: CASSQEEGRSSYNEQFF.

This sequence joins TRBV7-6 and TRBJ2-1; D gene ambiguous. Germline values: CDR1 SGHVS, CDR2 FNYEAQ. The length of the CDR3 is 11 residues. V shed 5 bases and J shed 5 bases, with 4 bases lying between them. In nucleotides, the CDR3 is TGTGCCAGCAGCGGAGACAATGAGCAGTTCTTC. This gives the protein CASSGDNEQFF. Combining the CDR3 with reference TRBV7-6 and TRBJ2-1 gives the whole variable domain GAGVSQSPRYKVTKRGQDVALRCDPISGHVSLYWYRQALGQGPEFLTYFNYEAQQDKSGLPNDRFSAERPEGSISTLTIQRTEQRDSAMYRCASSGDNEQFFGPGTRLTVL.

This clone was seen a few times. V is TRBV9 and J is TRBJ2-5; 8 bases fit TRBD1. From germline, CDR1 is SGDLS and CDR2 YYNGEE. V was pared by 1 base and J by 5 bases, with 7 bases of the junction left unmatched. The CDR3 spans 15 residues. The CDR3: CASSVSQGAIETQYF. For the CDR3, the DNA is TGTGCCAGCAGCGTAAGCCAGGGGGCTATTGAGACCCAGTACTTC.